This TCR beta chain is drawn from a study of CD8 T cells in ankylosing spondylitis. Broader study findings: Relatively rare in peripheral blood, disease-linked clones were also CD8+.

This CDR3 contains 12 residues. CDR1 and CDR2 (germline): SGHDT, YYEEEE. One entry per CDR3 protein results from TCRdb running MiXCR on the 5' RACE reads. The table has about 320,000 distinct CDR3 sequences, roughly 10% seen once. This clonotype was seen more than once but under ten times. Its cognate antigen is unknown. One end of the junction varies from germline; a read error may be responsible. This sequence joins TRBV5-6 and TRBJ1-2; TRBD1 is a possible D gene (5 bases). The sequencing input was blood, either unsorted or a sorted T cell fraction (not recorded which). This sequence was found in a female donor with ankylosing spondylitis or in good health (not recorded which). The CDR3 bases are TGTGCCAGCAGCTTGGATTTAACAGGAGTGATATTC. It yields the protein CASSLDLTGVIF.